A selection of T cell receptor beta chains follows, all from one sample in a study of T-cell reconstitution after alpha-beta-depleted transplantation in children. TCRdb re-called the PCR reads through MiXCR, storing one row per CDR3 protein. The sample shows tens of thousands of distinct CDR3 sequences, 7.5% to 10% of them seen only once. This specimen was PBMCs, mostly from graft donor cells, taken 60 days after TCRalphabeta/CD19-depleted stem cell transplant. The source of these receptors is a male patient between 2 and 10 years old who had a stem cell transplant for chronic granulomatous disease, so the T cells may come from the graft donor. Each CDR3 is given with its conserved first and last residue. A D gene is named only where the DNA matches it firmly. Part of the rows lack a size; the others show once, few, many or a class for expanded clones.

NA	many	TRBJ1-1	TRBV30	TGTGCCTGGACCCGCGGGGCCGGGGGGAAAGCTTTCTTT	CAWTRGAGGKAFF
TRBD1	many	TRBJ2-1	TRBV7-2	TGTGCCAGCAGCTCCGGGACAGGGAAGAAGGATGAGCAGTTCTTC	CASSSGTGKKDEQFF
TRBD1	few	TRBJ2-1	TRBV29-1	TGCAGCGTCGCACAGGGGCCGCCAGGGGGTGAGCAGTTCTTC	CSVAQGPPGGEQFF
NA	many	TRBJ2-7	TRBV12-3/TRBV12-4	TGTGCCAGCAGCCTCGGGGGCGTTAGAACCTACGAGCAGTACTTC	CASSLGGVRTYEQYF
NA	few	TRBJ2-1	TRBV6-2/TRBV6-3	TGTGCCAGCAGTTACCCTCACCCACCGTTCTTC	CASSYPHPPFF
TRBD2	NA	TRBJ2-1	TRBV2	TGTGCCAGCAGCCGGGGGCGAGGAACTAGCGGGAGAAGAGCTCCGGGAGAGCAGTTCTTC	CASSRGRGTSGRRAPGEQFF
TRBD2	NA	TRBJ2-1	TRBV27	TGTGCCAGCAGTTTATTCGCGGGAGCCTACAATGAGCAGTTCTTC	CASSLFAGAYNEQFF
NA	many	TRBJ2-1	TRBV30	TGTGCCTGGAGTGGCCAGGAGAAGACCTACAATGAGCAGTTCTTC	CAWSGQEKTYNEQFF
NA	many	TRBJ2-5	TRBV20-1	TGCAGTGCTAGGAATCTCGGGGAGTGGGAGACCCAGTACTTC	CSARNLGEWETQYF
TRBD1	few	TRBJ2-7	TRBV19	TGTGCCAGTAGTTCAAACAGGGGGTTTGTCTACGAGCAGTACTTC	CASSSNRGFVYEQYF
NA	many	TRBJ2-7	TRBV28	TGTGCCAGCAGAGGGAACTACGAGCAGTACTTC	CASRGNYEQYF
NA	many	TRBJ1-3	TRBV29-1	TGCAGCGTTGCAGGGACGGGAAACACCATATATTTT	CSVAGTGNTIYF
NA	many	TRBJ2-2	TRBV6-2/TRBV6-3	TGTGCCAGCAGCCTTACTAGTGCCGGGGAGCTGTTTTTT	CASSLTSAGELFF
NA	NA	TRBJ2-7	TRBV6-1	TGTGCCAGCAGTGAACCAGGAAGGGAGCCAAGGCGACACTCCTACGAGCAGTACTTC	CASSEPGREPRRHSYEQYF
NA	medium-sized	TRBJ2-2	TRBV11-2	TGTGCCAGCACAAAAACAGGGCACACCGGGGAGCTGTTTTTT	CASTKTGHTGELFF
NA	NA	TRBJ1-1	TRBV10-2	TGCGCCAGCGGTCCGGGACGCTCGAACACTGAAGCTTTCTTT	CASGPGRSNTEAFF
NA	few	TRBJ1-1	TRBV11-2	TGTGCCAGCAGCTCAATCGGACAGAGGAACACTGAAGCTTTCTTT	CASSSIGQRNTEAFF
TRBD1	many	TRBJ1-2	TRBV27	TGTGCCAGCAGTCGGCCCGGGCAGGGGGCGAGTGGCTACACCTTC	CASSRPGQGASGYTF
TRBD2	many	TRBJ2-1	TRBV27	TGTGCCAGCAGTTTCGACGGGACTAGCAACAATGAGCAGTTCTTC	CASSFDGTSNNEQFF
TRBD1	NA	TRBJ2-7	TRBV20-1	TGCAGTGCTAGAGAGGGACAGTCCCTCTACGAGCAGTACTTC	CSAREGQSLYEQYF
NA	medium-sized	TRBJ2-7	TRBV20-1	TGCAGTGCTAGAGGTGAGGGAGGCGGATCCGAGCAGTACTTC	CSARGEGGGSEQYF
TRBD1	NA	TRBJ1-1	TRBV7-8	TGTGCCAGCAGCCGAAGCCGGACAGGGAACACTGAAGCTTTCTTT	CASSRSRTGNTEAFF
NA	many	TRBJ2-2	TRBV4-1	TGCGCCAGCAGCCGTGCGACTACGAACACCGGGGAGCTGTTTTTT	CASSRATTNTGELFF